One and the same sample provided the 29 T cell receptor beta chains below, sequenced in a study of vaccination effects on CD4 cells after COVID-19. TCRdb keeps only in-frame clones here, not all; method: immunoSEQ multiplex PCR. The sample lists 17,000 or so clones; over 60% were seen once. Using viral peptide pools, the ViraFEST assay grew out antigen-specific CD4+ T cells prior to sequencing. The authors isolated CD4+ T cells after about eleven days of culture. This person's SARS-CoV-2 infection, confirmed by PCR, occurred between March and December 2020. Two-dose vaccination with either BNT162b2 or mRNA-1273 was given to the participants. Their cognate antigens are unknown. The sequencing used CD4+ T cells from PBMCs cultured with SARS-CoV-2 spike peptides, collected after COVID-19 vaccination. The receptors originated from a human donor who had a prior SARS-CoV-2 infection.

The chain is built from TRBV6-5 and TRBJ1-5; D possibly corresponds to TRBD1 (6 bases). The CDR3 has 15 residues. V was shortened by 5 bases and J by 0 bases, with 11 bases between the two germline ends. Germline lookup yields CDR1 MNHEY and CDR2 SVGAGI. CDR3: CASSLQGFSNQPQHF. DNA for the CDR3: TGTGCCAGCAGTCTCCAGGGGTTTAGCAATCAGCCCCAGCATTTT.

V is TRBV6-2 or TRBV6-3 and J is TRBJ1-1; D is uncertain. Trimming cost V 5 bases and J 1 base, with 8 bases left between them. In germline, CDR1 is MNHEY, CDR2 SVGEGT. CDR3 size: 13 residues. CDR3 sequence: CASSDQPNTEAFF. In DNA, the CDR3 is TGTGCCAGCAGTGATCAGCCGAACACTGAAGCTTTCTTT.

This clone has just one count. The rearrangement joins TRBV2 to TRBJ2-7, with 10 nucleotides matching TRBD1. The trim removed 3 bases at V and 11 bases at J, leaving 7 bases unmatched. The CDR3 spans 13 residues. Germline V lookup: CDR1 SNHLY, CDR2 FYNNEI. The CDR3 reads CASSDRDRGYEYF. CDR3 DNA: TGTGCCAGCAGTGATAGGGACAGGGGTTATGAGTACTTC.

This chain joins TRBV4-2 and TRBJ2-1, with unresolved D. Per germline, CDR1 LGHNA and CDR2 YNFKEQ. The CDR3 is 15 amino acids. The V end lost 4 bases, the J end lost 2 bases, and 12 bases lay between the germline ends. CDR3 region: CASSLSVAAYNEQFF. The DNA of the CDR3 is TGTGCCAGCAGCCTAAGTGTGGCCGCCTACAATGAGCAGTTCTTC.

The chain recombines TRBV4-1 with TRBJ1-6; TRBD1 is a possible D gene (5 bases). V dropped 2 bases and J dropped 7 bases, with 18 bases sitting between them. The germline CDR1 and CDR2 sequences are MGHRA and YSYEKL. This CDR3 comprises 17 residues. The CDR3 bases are TGCGCCAGCAGCCAAAAATTCCCGGGACTGGAAAATTCACCCCTCCACTTT. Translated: CASSQKFPGLENSPLHF.

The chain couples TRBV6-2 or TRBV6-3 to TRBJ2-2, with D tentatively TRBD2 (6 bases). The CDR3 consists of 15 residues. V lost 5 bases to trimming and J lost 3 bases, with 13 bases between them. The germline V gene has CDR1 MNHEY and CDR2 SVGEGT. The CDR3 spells CASSPVGGHTGELFF. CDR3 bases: TGTGCCAGCAGTCCCGTCGGAGGGCACACCGGGGAGCTGTTTTTT.

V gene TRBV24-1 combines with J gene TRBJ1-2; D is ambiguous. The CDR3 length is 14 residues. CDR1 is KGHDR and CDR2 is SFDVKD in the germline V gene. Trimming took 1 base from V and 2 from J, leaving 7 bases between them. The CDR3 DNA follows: TGTGCCACCAGTGATTTTTCAGTAAACTATGGCTACACCTTC. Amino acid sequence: CATSDFSVNYGYTF.

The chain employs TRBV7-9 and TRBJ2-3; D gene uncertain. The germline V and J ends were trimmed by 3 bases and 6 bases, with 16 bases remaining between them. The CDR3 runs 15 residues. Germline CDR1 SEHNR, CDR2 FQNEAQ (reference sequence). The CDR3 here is CASSLRSTPSDTQYF. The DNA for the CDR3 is TGTGCCAGCAGCTTGCGGTCGACCCCGTCGGATACGCAGTATTTT.

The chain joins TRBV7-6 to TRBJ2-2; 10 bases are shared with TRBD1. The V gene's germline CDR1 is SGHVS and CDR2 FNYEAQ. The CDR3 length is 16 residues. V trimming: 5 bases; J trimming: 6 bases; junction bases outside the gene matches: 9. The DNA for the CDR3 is TGTGCCAGCAGCGCATATTTGGGACAGGGGCCCGGGGAGCTGTTTTTT. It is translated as CASSAYLGQGPGELFF.

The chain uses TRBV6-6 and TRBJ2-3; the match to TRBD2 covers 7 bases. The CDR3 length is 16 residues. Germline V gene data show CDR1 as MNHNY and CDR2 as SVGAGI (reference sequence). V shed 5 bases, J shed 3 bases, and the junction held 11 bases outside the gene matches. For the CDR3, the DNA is TGTGCCAGCAGTGGGCGGATGGGGGGGTGGACAGATACGCAGTATTTT. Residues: CASSGRMGGWTDTQYF.

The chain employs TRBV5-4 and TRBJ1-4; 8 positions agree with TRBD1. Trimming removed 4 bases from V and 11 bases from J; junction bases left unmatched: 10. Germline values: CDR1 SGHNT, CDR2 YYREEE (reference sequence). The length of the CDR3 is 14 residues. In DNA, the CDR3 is TGTGCCAGCAGCGCCGGGGACAGGCCTGAGAAACTGTTTTTT. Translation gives CASSAGDRPEKLFF.

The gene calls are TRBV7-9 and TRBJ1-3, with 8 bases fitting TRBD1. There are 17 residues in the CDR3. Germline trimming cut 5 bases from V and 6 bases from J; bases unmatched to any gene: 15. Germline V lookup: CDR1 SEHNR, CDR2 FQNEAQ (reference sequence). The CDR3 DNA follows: TGTGCCAGCAGCCATAACGCCGGGACAGGACGTGCAAACACCATATATTTT. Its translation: CASSHNAGTGRANTIYF.

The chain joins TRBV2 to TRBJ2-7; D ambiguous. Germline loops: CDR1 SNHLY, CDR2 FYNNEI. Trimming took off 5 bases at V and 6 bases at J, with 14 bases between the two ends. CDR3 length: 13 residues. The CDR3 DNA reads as TGTGCCAGCAGTCCCTCTTTTCTCGGCGAGCAGTACTTC. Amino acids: CASSPSFLGEQYF.

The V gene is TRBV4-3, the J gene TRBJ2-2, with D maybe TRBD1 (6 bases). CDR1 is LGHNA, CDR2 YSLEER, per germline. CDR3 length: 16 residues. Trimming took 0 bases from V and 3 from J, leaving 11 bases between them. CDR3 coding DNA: TGCGCCAGCAGCCAAGAGGTGGGGGCCTACACCGGGGAGCTGTTTTTT. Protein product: CASSQEVGAYTGELFF.

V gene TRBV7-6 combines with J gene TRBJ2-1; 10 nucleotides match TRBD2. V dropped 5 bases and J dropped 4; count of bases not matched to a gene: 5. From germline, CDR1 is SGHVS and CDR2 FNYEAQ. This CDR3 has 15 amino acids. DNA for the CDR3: TGTGCCAGCAGCCAAGGACTAGCGGCTTACAATGAGCAGTTCTTC. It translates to CASSQGLAAYNEQFF.

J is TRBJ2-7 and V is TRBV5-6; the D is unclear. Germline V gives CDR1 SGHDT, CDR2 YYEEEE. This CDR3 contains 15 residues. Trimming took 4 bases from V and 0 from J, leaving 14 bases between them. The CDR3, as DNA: TGTGCCAGCAGCCGGGTGGCAGGTCCCTCCTACGAGCAGTACTTC. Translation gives CASSRVAGPSYEQYF.

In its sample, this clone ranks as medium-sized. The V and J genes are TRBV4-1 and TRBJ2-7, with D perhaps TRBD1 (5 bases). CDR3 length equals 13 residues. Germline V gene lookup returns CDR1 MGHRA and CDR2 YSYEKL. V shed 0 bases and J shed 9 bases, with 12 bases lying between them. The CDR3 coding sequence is TGCGCCAGCAGCCAAGATCAGGGAATGGTGCAGTACTTC. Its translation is CASSQDQGMVQYF.

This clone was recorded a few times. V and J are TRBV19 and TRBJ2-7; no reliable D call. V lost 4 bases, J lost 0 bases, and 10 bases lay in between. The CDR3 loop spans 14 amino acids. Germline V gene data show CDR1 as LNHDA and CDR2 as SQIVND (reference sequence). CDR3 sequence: CASSSRSVSYEQYF. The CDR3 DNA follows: TGTGCCAGTAGTAGTCGGTCCGTCTCCTACGAGCAGTACTTC.

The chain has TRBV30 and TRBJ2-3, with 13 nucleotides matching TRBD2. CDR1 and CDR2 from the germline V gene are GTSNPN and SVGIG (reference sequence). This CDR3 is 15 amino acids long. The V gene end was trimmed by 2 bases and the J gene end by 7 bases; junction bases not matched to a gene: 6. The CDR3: CAWSSTSGGANTQYF. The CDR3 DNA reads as TGTGCCTGGAGTTCCACTAGCGGGGGGGCGAATACGCAGTATTTT.

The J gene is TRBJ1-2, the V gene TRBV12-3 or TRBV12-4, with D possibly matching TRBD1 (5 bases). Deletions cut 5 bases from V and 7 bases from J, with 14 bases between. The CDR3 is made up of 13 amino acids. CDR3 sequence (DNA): TGTGCCAGCAGTAAGTCCGGGGCGGGTGGCTACACCTTC. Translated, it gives CASSKSGAGGYTF.

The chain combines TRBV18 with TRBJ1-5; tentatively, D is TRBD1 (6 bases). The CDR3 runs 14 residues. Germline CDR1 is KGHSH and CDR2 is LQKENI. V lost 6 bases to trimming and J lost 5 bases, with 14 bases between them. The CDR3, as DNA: TGTGCCAGCTCCCCCGACAGGACGTATCAGCCCCAGCATTTT. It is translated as CASSPDRTYQPQHF.

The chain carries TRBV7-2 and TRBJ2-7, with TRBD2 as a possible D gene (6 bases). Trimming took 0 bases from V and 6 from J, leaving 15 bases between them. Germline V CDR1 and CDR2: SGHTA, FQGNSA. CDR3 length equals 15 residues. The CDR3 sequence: CASSLARAGSGEQYF. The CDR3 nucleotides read TGTGCCAGCAGCTTAGCGAGGGCGGGGTCCGGCGAGCAGTACTTC.

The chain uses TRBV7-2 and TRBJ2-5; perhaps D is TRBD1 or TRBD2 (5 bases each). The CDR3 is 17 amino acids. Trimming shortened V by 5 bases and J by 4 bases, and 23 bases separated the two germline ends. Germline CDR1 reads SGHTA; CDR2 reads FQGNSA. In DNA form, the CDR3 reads TGTGCCAGCAGCCCATTCTCCGGGGCTAGAGAGGGAGAGACCCAGTACTTC. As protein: CASSPFSGAREGETQYF.

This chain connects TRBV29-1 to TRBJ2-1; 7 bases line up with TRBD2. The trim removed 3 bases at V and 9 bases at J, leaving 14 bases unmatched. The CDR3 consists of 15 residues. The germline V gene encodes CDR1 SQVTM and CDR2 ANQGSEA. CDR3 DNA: TGCAGCGTTGAGTTGCCTAGCGGTCCAATGGGTGAGCAGTTCTTC. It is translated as CSVELPSGPMGEQFF.

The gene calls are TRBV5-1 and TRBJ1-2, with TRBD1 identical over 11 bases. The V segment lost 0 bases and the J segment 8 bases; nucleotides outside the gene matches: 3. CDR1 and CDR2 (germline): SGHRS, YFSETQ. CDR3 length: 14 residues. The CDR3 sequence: CASSLAGQGVGYTF. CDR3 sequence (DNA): TGCGCCAGCAGCTTGGCGGGACAGGGGGTAGGCTACACCTTC.

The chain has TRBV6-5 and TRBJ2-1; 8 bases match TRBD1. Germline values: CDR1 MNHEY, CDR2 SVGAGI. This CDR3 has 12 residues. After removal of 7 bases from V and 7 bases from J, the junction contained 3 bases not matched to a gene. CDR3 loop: CASTRGRNEQFF. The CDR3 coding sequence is TGTGCCAGCACCAGGGGGCGAAATGAGCAGTTCTTC.

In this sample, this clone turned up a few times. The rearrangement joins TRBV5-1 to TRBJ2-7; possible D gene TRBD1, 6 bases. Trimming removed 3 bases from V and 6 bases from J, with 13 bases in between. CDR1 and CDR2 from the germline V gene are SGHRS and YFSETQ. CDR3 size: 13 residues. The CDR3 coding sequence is TGCGCCAGCAGCTCGGCAGGGGATCGCGAGCAGTACTTC. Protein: CASSSAGDREQYF.

Written as DNA, the CDR3 is TGTGCCAGCAGCGGACAGGGAAAGGGAAAACTGTTTTTT. It translates to CASSGQGKGKLFF. This chain joins TRBV27 and TRBJ1-4; TRBD1 agrees at 8 bases. V was clipped by 6 bases and J by 10 bases; unmatched bases: 7. Germline CDR1 MNHEY, CDR2 SMNVEV (reference sequence). This CDR3 is 13 amino acids long.

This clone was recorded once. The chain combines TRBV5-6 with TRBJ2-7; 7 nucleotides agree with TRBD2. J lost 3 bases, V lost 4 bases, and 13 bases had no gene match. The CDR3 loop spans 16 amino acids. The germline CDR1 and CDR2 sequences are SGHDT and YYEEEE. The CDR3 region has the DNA TGTGCCAGCAGCCTCCGCTTTGGGGGAGGGGTCTACGAGCAGTACTTC. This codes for CASSLRFGGGVYEQYF.